This TCR beta chain was recovered during a study of T cells in Graves' hyperthyroidism and ophthalmopathy. Germline V gene data show CDR1 as LNHDA and CDR2 as SQIVND (reference sequence). The ends lost 3 bases at V and 7 bases at J; junction bases unmatched: 7. This CDR3 has 15 amino acids. RNA transcripts were the template for amplifying TCR beta CDR3 regions. The study used the HTBI primer set for a first-round RT-PCR of the TCR CDR3. TCRdb re-analysed the multiplex PCR reads in MiXCR, keeping a single row per CDR3 protein. Among 200,000 to 250,000 distinct CDR3 sequences listed, 15% to 20% were seen once.

The V and J genes are TRBV19 and TRBJ1-5; 9 nucleotides line up with TRBD1. Material: blood. The clonotype comes from a middle-aged man with Graves' hyperthyroidism. In nucleotides, the CDR3 is TGTGCCAGTAGTATTTGGGGACAGGGAGGACAGCCCCAGCATTTT. The encoded protein is CASSIWGQGGQPQHF.